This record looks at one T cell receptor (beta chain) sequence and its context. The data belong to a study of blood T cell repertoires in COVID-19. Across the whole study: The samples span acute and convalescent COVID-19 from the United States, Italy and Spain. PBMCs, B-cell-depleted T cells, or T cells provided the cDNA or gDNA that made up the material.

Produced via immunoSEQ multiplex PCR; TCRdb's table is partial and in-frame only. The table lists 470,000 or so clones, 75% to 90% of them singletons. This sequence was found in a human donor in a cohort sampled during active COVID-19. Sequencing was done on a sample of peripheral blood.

CDR3 loop: CASSQWEAGQETQYF. The CDR3 DNA sequence: TGTGCCAGCAGTCAATGGGAAGCGGGCCAAGAGACCCAGTACTTC. The rearrangement joins TRBV28 to TRBJ2-5; a possible D gene is TRBD2 (6 bases). The CDR3 spans 15 residues. V lost 5 bases and J 1 base, leaving 14 bases between the germline ends. CDR1 is MDHEN, CDR2 SYDVKM, per germline.